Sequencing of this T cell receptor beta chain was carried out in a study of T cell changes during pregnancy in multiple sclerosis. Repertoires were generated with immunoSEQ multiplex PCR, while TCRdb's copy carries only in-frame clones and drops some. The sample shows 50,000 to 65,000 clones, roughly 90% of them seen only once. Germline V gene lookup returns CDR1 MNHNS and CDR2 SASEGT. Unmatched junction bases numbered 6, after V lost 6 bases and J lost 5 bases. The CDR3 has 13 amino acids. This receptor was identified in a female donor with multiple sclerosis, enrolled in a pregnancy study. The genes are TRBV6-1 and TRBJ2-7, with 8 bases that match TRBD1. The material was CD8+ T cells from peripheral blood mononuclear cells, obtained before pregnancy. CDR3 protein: CASRPTGEDEQYF. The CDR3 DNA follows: TGTGCCAGCAGGCCGACAGGGGAGGACGAGCAGTACTTC.